Each of the 10 T cell receptor beta chains below was sequenced from the same sample in a study of cytomegalovirus exposure and HLA in healthy donors. Sequencing used immunoSEQ multiplex PCR; TCRdb keeps in-frame clones, though not all of them. The sample contains under 150,000 clones, more than 75% of which appear only once. The source material was PBMCs. The receptor source for this set is a man aged 18-30 years in good health and CMV-seropositive.

This chain connects TRBV11-2 to TRBJ2-2, with unresolved D. The germline V gene encodes CDR1 SGHAT and CDR2 FQNNGV. V was cut by 1 base and J by 7 bases, with 13 bases left in between. The CDR3 is 15 residues long. As DNA, the CDR3 is TGTGCCAGCAGCTTAGCTTCTACGGGTGGCGGGGAGCTGTTTTTT. It is translated as CASSLASTGGGELFF.

The V and J genes are TRBV7-8 and TRBJ2-3; D might be TRBD2 (5 bases). V lost 7 bases to trimming and J lost 1 base, with 18 bases between them. This CDR3 has 16 residues. Germline values: CDR1 SGHVS, CDR2 FQNEAQ. CDR3 nucleotides: TGTGCCAGCACCGCTCTAACCGGAGCGGGCACAGATACGCAGTATTTT. It codes for CASTALTGAGTDTQYF.

The chain has TRBV7-3 and TRBJ2-7, with a possible D match to TRBD2 (6 bases). The CDR3 runs 15 residues. Trimming took off 2 bases at V and 1 base at J, with 12 bases between the two ends. Germline V gives CDR1 SGHTA, CDR2 FQGTGA. The DNA of the CDR3 is TGTGCCAGCAGCTTATATCGGGGGAGTTCCTACGAGCAGTACTTC. Translating gives CASSLYRGSSYEQYF.

The gene calls are TRBV14 and TRBJ2-3; TRBD2 aligns across 13 bases. Losses at the gene ends were 2 bases for V and 11 bases for J; bases not matched to a gene: 1. In germline, CDR1 is SGHDN, CDR2 FVKESK. CDR3 size: 13 residues. CDR3 protein: CASSQRTSGGQYF. Here the CDR3 DNA reads TGTGCCAGCAGCCAACGGACTAGCGGGGGGCAGTATTTT. Drawing the rest from reference TRBV14 and TRBJ2-3, the complete variable domain is EAGVTQFPSHSVIEKGQTVTLRCDPISGHDNLYWYRRVMGKEIKFLLHFVKESKQDESGMPNNRFLAERTGGTYSTLKVQPAELEDSGVYFCASSQRTSGGQYFGPGTRLTVL.

The chain couples TRBV6-1 to TRBJ2-3; 10 nucleotides match TRBD1. CDR1 and CDR2 from the germline V gene are MNHNS and SASEGT. V was pared by 3 bases and J by 4 bases, with 4 bases of the junction left unmatched. This CDR3 has 15 residues. CDR3 nucleotides: TGTGCCAGCAGTGAGGGACAGGGGATCCCAGATACGCAGTATTTT. Its protein is CASSEGQGIPDTQYF.

This clone was detected only a few times. The gene calls are TRBV19 and TRBJ2-7; no firm D call. This CDR3 spans 14 amino acids. Germline CDR1 and CDR2: LNHDA and SQIVND (reference sequence). V was pared by 5 bases and J by 2 bases, with 13 bases between. CDR3 sequence: CASSPLPLTYEQYF. In DNA, the CDR3 is TGTGCCAGTAGTCCCCTTCCCCTTACCTACGAGCAGTACTTC.

This clone was detected once. The J gene is TRBJ2-2, the V gene TRBV9; D is unresolved. In germline, CDR1 is SGDLS, CDR2 YYNGEE. V was cut by 0 bases and J by 5 bases, with 8 bases left in between. The CDR3 sequence is 14 residues long. The CDR3 is CASSVGQATGELFF. CDR3 in DNA: TGTGCCAGCAGCGTAGGTCAGGCAACCGGGGAGCTGTTTTTT.

The rearrangement joins TRBV6-5 to TRBJ2-7, with 12 bases fitting TRBD2. From germline, CDR1 is MNHEY and CDR2 SVGAGI. The CDR3 contains 14 residues. V lost 4 bases and J lost 6; bases outside the gene matches: 4. CDR3 sequence reads: CASSSLAGGREQYF. CDR3 DNA sequence: TGTGCCAGCAGTTCGCTAGCGGGGGGGCGCGAGCAGTACTTC.

The genes are TRBV4-2 and TRBJ2-7, with 7 bases identical to TRBD2. This CDR3 comprises 16 residues. J gave up 2 bases and V 0 bases, and 7 bases lay outside the gene matches. Germline values: CDR1 LGHNA, CDR2 YNFKEQ. CDR3 protein: CASSQDLGGGTYEQYF. The CDR3 DNA sequence: TGTGCCAGCAGCCAAGATCTTGGGGGAGGGACCTACGAGCAGTACTTC.

This clone was detected only a few times. This chain uses TRBV9 with TRBJ2-7, with a tentative D call TRBD2 (7 bases). Germline assignment: CDR1 SGDLS and CDR2 YYNGEE. V lost 2 bases to trimming and J lost 3 bases, with 18 bases between them. The CDR3 runs to 16 residues. The CDR3 bases are TGTGCCAGCAGCGTTTCCCCAACGGGGGGCCTCTACGAGCAGTACTTC. Amino acid sequence: CASSVSPTGGLYEQYF.